This note documents a single T cell receptor (beta chain) sequence. Its specificity is not known. This sample was taken from a study of cytomegalovirus exposure and HLA in healthy donors. Study findings and constraints: Cytomegalovirus-associated status was assigned to approximately 160 TCR beta chains. Apart from CMV serostatus, no immune exposure information was available.

Germline V gives CDR1 SGHRS, CDR2 YFSETQ. The CDR3 contains 18 residues. The PCR contained 60 Vbeta and 13 Jbeta primers. Method: immunoSEQ multiplex PCR; TCRdb's copy keeps in-frame clones and lacks some. The sample contains 200,000 or so clones, approximately 83% of which appear only once. The J gene is TRBJ2-5, the V gene TRBV5-1, with 7 bases matching TRBD1. The J call could be wrong; TRBJ2-7 is a better fit for the DNA end. Sequenced sample: PBMCs. This receptor was identified in a boy aged 2 to 10 in good health and CMV-seronegative. The CDR3 coding sequence is TGCGCCAGCAGCCCCGATTCCTCGACAGGGCCTATGTGGGACGAGCAGTACTTC. It encodes CASSPDSSTGPMWDEQYF.